Detailed here is one TCR beta chain. The data derive from a study of blood T cell repertoires in COVID-19. Study overall: Acute-phase and convalescent COVID-19 samples originated in the United States, Italy and Spain. T cells, B-cell-depleted T cells, or PBMCs provided the cDNA or gDNA that served as material.

Study processing details: Cell counts per sample came from amplifying reference gene primers. Profiling relied on immunoSEQ multiplex PCR, and the TCRdb table lists in-frame clones only, not all of them. The V and J calls and the clone size are those of that table, but D and trimming were determined from the DNA. The top ten hold 6.6% of the sample, which has 90,000 to 110,000 clones, 84% seen once. The sequenced material came from peripheral blood. This clonotype was sampled from a woman between 45 and 65 years old with acute or convalescent COVID-19.

CDR3 residues: CASSPQGWFNEKLFF. The CDR3 nucleotides are TGTGCCAGCAGTCCACAGGGATGGTTTAATGAAAAACTGTTTTTT. The V call is TRBV2, the J call TRBJ1-4; a weak D match, TRBD1 (6 bases). Germline V lookup: CDR1 SNHLY, CDR2 FYNNEI. The CDR3 consists of 15 residues. The V end lost 5 bases, the J end lost 4 bases, and 14 bases lay between the germline ends. Full variable domain (remainder filled in from reference TRBV2 and TRBJ1-4): EPEVTQTPSHQVTQMGQEVILRCVPISNHLYFYWYRQILGQKVEFLVSFYNNEISEKSEIFDDQFSVERPDGSNFTLKIRSTKLEDSAMYFCASSPQGWFNEKLFFGSGTQLSVL.